The 9 T cell receptor beta chains in this list originate from one sample, sequenced in a study of blood T cells in healthy people across ages (dated by TCRdb to 2013 to 2016). Receptors were amplified or captured by 5' RACE. Sequencing was performed on an Illumina HiSeq 2500. A second roughly 7 to 11 cycle PCR used a sample-barcoded 5' primer and a J-beta primer mix. TCRdb cleaned the public reads at Q25 with fastp, built clones with MiXCR and kept in-frame beta chains. Rows merge per CDR3 protein into single entries with the most common DNA and genes. The table for this sample lists approximately 1.5 million distinct CDR3 sequences; 40% to 45% of them were counted only once. The ten largest clonotypes hold around 4% of the sample. Sequencing input: blood. All receptors derive from a woman in her late teens or twenties in good health.

The chain is built from TRBV13 and TRBJ1-1; 8 nucleotides agree with TRBD1. This CDR3 contains 15 residues. The germline V gene has CDR1 PRHDT and CDR2 FYEKMQ (reference sequence). The J segment lost 0 bases and the V segment lost 5 bases, leaving 5 bases of the junction unmatched. The CDR3: CASSGTGPMNTEAFF. As DNA, the CDR3 is TGTGCCAGCAGCGGGACAGGCCCCATGAACACTGAAGCTTTCTTT.

The genes are TRBV27 and TRBJ2-3, with D perhaps TRBD2 (5 bases). The CDR3 totals 12 residues. Looked up from germline, CDR1 is MNHEY and CDR2 is SMNVEV (reference sequence). The V gene lost 8 bases and the J gene lost 9 bases, with 15 bases spanning the gap. CDR3 sequence (DNA): TGTGCCAGCGGGTGGACTGGAAACACGCAGTATTTT. This translates into CASGWTGNTQYF.

The chain uses TRBV9 and TRBJ2-1, with TRBD2 identical over 8 bases. This CDR3 is 16 amino acids long. Germline V gives CDR1 SGDLS, CDR2 YYNGEE. V trimming: 1 base; J trimming: 6 bases; junction bases outside the gene matches: 9. CDR3 nucleotides: TGTGCCAGCAGCGTACAGGCGGGAGGCCCCTCCAATGAGCAGTTCTTC. Residues: CASSVQAGGPSNEQFF. Together with reference TRBV9 and TRBJ2-1, the CDR3 gives the full variable domain: DSGVTQTPKHLITATGQRVTLRCSPRSGDLSVYWYQQSLDQGLQFLIQYYNGEERAKGNILERFSAQQFPDLHSELNLSSLELGDSALYFCASSVQAGGPSNEQFFGPGTRLTVL.

V and J are TRBV7-2 and TRBJ1-5; D is ambiguous. The germline CDR1 and CDR2 sequences are SGHTA and FQGNSA. Trimming left V 10 bases short and J 5 bases short, with 15 bases between. This CDR3 spans 13 amino acids. CDR3 amino acids: CATAPGSDQPQHF. The CDR3 DNA follows: TGTGCCACCGCCCCGGGCAGCGATCAGCCCCAGCATTTT.

The chain uses TRBV4-3 and TRBJ1-4; D not certain. Germline-derived CDR1 and CDR2 are LGHNA and YSLEER. The V end lost 0 bases, the J end lost 1 base, and 15 bases lay between the germline ends. The CDR3 runs 18 residues. Here the CDR3 reads CASSQDWQATGTNEKLFF. The CDR3 DNA reads as TGCGCCAGCAGCCAAGACTGGCAGGCAACCGGAACTAATGAAAAACTGTTTTTT.

The CDR3 protein is CASSRPRVVNTEAFF. The CDR3 nucleotides read TGTGCCAGCAGCCGTCCCCGGGTGGTGAACACTGAAGCTTTCTTT. The chain employs TRBV7-9 and TRBJ1-1; D remains ambiguous. The CDR3 is 15 amino acids. Trimming stripped 5 bases from V and 0 bases from J, with 13 bases between. Per germline, CDR1 SEHNR and CDR2 FQNEAQ (reference sequence).

This clonotype was recorded once. The chain is built from TRBV7-9 and TRBJ2-1, with D tentatively TRBD2 (5 bases). V shed 0 bases and J shed 3 bases, with 15 bases lying between them. Looked up from germline, CDR1 is SEHNR and CDR2 is FQNEAQ (reference sequence). The CDR3 consists of 17 residues. The CDR3 spells CASSLAPRLADYNEQFF. The CDR3 region has the DNA TGTGCCAGCAGCTTAGCCCCGAGGCTAGCAGACTACAATGAGCAGTTCTTC.

The gene calls are TRBV9 and TRBJ2-2; D gene unclear. The CDR3 covers 14 residues. V lost 4 bases and J lost 5, with 12 bases in between. Germline lookup yields CDR1 SGDLS and CDR2 YYNGEE. The DNA of the CDR3 is TGTGCCAGCAGCCCGCGTCGCGAGACCGGGGAGCTGTTTTTT. This translates into CASSPRRETGELFF.

This clonotype was observed a single time. The chain couples TRBV3-1 to TRBJ1-2, with D possibly TRBD1 on 6 matching bases. From germline, CDR1 is LGHDT and CDR2 YNNKEL (reference sequence). Trimming removed 3 bases from V and 7 bases from J, with 18 bases in between. CDR3 length equals 15 residues. CDR3 coding DNA: TGTGCCAGCAGCCATAAGGCAGGGGCAGGTGCTGGCTACACCTTC. This sequence encodes CASSHKAGAGAGYTF.